This T cell receptor (beta chain) was sequenced during a study of neurological immune-mediated disorders. TCRdb recomputed calls from the 5' RACE reads with MiXCR, one row per CDR3 protein. The top ten hold around 5.5% of the sample, which has 95,000 or so distinct CDR3 sequences, roughly 3.5% seen once. In this sample, this clonotype turned up many times. This receptor was obtained from a woman between 18 and 30 years old with multiple sclerosis. The sample was PBMCs.

CDR3 loop: CSAAQPREAGELFF. The CDR3 bases are TGCAGTGCCGCTCAACCGCGGGAGGCCGGGGAGCTGTTTTTT. This chain connects TRBV20-1 to TRBJ2-2; 8 nucleotides match TRBD2. Germline V CDR1 and CDR2: DFQATT, SNEGSKA (reference sequence). Trimming took 6 bases from V and 6 from J; bases not matched to a gene: 9. The CDR3 is made up of 14 amino acids.